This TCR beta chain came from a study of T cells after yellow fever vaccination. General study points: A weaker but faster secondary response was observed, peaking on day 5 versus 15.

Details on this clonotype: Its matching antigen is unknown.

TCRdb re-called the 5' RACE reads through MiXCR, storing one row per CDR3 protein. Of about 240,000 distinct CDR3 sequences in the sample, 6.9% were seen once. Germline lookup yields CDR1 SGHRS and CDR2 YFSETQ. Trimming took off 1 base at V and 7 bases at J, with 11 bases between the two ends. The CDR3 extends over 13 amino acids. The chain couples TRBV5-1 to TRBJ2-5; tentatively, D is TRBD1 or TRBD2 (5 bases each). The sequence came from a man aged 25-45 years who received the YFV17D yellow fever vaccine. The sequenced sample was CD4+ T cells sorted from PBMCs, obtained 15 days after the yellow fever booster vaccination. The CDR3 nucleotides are TGCGCCAGCAGCTTGAATCGGGGCGGGACCCAGTACTTC. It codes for CASSLNRGGTQYF. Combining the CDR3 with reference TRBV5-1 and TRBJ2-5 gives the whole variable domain KAGVTQTPRYLIKTRGQQVTLSCSPISGHRSVSWYQQTPGQGLQFLFEYFSETQRNKGNFPGRFSGRQFSNSRSEMNVSTLELGDSALYLCASSLNRGGTQYFGPGTRLLVL.